These 10 T cell receptor beta chains came from one sample sequenced in a study of human T cells and chemical hapten exposure. Time point indicated: patch test 1, 2 weeks after DPC sensitization. Treatment: therapeutic diphenylcyclopropenone sensitization with weekly scalp DPC. Via MiXCR, TCRdb re-called the RACE reads, giving one row per CDR3 protein. In the table there are 85,000 to 100,000 distinct CDR3 sequences, around 12% of which are singletons. This sample comprised whole blood, obtained in connection with sensitization to the hapten diphenylcyclopropenone (DPC). The receptors originated from a woman between 35 and 50 years old with alopecia areata. Some clones in this sample may be carry-over from other donors' samples.

The chain uses TRBV20-1 and TRBJ1-1, with D perhaps TRBD1 (6 bases). Looked up from germline, CDR1 is DFQATT and CDR2 is SNEGSKA (reference sequence). CDR3 length equals 14 residues. Deletions cut 0 bases from V and 1 base from J, with 9 bases between. The CDR3 DNA sequence: TGCAGTGCTAGAGATGGACAGCAGAACACTGAAGCTTTCTTT. Its protein product is CSARDGQQNTEAFF.

This clonotype occurred a few times. V and J are TRBV28 and TRBJ2-7, with 10 bases that match TRBD1. J lost 7 bases, V lost 8 bases, and 11 bases had no gene match. Germline CDR1 reads MDHEN; CDR2 reads SYDVKM. The CDR3 consists of 14 residues. The CDR3 sequence is CASCLPGTGEEQYF. The CDR3 DNA sequence: TGTGCCAGCTGCCTCCCCGGGACAGGGGAAGAGCAGTACTTC.

This clonotype was detected many times. The genes are TRBV20-1 and TRBJ2-1; the D gene is possibly TRBD2 (5 bases). V was trimmed by 8 bases and J by 10 bases, leaving 15 bases between them. Germline V CDR1 and CDR2: DFQATT, SNEGSKA (reference sequence). The CDR3 spans 11 residues. The CDR3 DNA follows: TGCAGTTCCAAGAAGAGGGAGGAGCAGTTCTTC. This gives the protein CSSKKREEQFF.

The chain carries TRBV5-4 and TRBJ2-3; the D gene is possibly TRBD1 (5 bases). The CDR3 loop spans 15 amino acids. The V end was cut by 1 base, the J end by 3 bases, with 12 bases between. The germline V gene encodes CDR1 SGHNT and CDR2 YYREEE (reference sequence). The CDR3 region is CASSLTRGWTDTQYF. DNA of the CDR3: TGTGCCAGCAGCTTGACAAGGGGCTGGACAGATACGCAGTATTTT.

This rearrangement joins TRBV18 to TRBJ2-6, with D perhaps TRBD2 (6 bases). The CDR3 extends over 17 amino acids. Germline CDR1 KGHSH, CDR2 LQKENI. V was cut by 3 bases and J by 0 bases, with 12 bases left in between. CDR3 sequence reads: CASSPAGRASGANVLTF. The CDR3 nucleotides are TGTGCCAGCTCACCGGCGGGGCGGGCCTCTGGGGCCAACGTCCTGACTTTC. Filled out from reference TRBV18 and TRBJ2-6, the complete variable domain reads NAGVMQNPRHLVRRRGQEARLRCSPMKGHSHVYWYRQLPEEGLKFMVYLQKENIIDESGMPKERFSAEFPKEGPSILRIQQVVRGDSAAYFCASSPAGRASGANVLTFGAGSRLTVL.

This clonotype was seen more than once but under ten times. This chain connects TRBV29-1 to TRBJ1-2, with D uncertain. The CDR3 contains 12 residues. With 6 bases removed from V and 2 bases from J, the gap between germline ends came to 10 bases. Looked up from germline, CDR1 is SQVTM and CDR2 is ANQGSEA. The CDR3: CSVARANYGYTF. CDR3 bases: TGCAGCGTAGCCCGGGCCAACTATGGCTACACCTTC.

This clonotype was seen at least ten times. The chain uses TRBV28 and TRBJ2-2; the D gene is possibly TRBD2 (6 bases). The V gene lost 4 bases and the J gene lost 5 bases, with 8 bases spanning the gap. Per germline, CDR1 MDHEN and CDR2 SYDVKM. This CDR3 region has 13 residues. The CDR3, as DNA: TGTGCCAGCAGTTCGGGGAGGACCGGGGAGCTGTTTTTT. It translates to CASSSGRTGELFF.

The table lists this clonotype with many counts. V gene TRBV6-2 or TRBV6-3 combines with J gene TRBJ1-6; 10 bases are shared with TRBD1. The trim removed 6 bases at V and 10 bases at J, leaving 6 bases unmatched. The germline gives CDR1 MNHEY, CDR2 SVGEGT. The CDR3 is 14 amino acids. The CDR3 loop is CASRTGTGESPLHF. CDR3 bases: TGTGCCAGCAGGACCGGGACAGGGGAATCACCCCTCCACTTT.

The V call is TRBV6-2 or TRBV6-3, the J call TRBJ2-3; TRBD2 might be the D (6 bases). The ends were cut back, 0 bases at V and 3 bases at J, with 10 bases in the middle. This CDR3 comprises 15 residues. Looked up from germline, CDR1 is MNHEY and CDR2 is SVGEGT. The CDR3 reads CASSYSSAGTDTQYF. CDR3 sequence (DNA): TGTGCCAGCAGTTACTCGTCTGCGGGAACAGATACGCAGTATTTT.

There are many counts of this clonotype. V and J are TRBV7-9 and TRBJ2-7; the match to TRBD2 covers 8 bases. Germline values: CDR1 SEHNR, CDR2 FQNEAQ (reference sequence). The length of the CDR3 is 14 residues. Trimming cost V 5 bases and J 3 bases; bases outside gene matches: 6. In DNA, the CDR3 is TGTGCCAGCAGCCCCTCCGGGACTAGCTACGAGCAGTACTTC. Translating gives CASSPSGTSYEQYF.